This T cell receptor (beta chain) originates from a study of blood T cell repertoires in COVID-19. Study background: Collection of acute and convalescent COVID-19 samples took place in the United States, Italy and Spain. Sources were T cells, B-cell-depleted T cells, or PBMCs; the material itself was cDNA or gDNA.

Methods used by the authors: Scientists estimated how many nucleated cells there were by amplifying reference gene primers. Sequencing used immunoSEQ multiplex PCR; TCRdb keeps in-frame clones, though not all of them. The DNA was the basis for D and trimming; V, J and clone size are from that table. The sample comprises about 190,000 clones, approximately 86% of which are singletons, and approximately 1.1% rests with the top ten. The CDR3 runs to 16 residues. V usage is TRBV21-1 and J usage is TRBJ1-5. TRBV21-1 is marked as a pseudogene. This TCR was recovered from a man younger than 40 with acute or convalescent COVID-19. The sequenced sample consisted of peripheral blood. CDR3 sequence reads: CASSKVGGRWNQPQHF. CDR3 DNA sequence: TGTGCCAGCAGCAAAGTGGGGGGGCGGTGGAATCAGCCCCAGCATTTT.